This TCR beta chain was documented in a study of blood T cell repertoires in COVID-19. The overall study: Collection of acute and convalescent COVID-19 samples took place in the United States, Italy and Spain.

TCRdb's copy holds only in-frame clones and misses some; the assay was immunoSEQ multiplex PCR. The sample has 190,000 or so clones; roughly 89% are singletons. The TCR originated in a woman between 18 and 30 years old who had recovered from COVID-19. Sequencing was carried out using peripheral blood.

DNA for the CDR3: TGTGCCAGCAGCAACGACAGGGGTGCTAATGAAAAACTGTTTTTT. This codes for CASSNDRGANEKLFF. The gene calls are TRBV7-9 and TRBJ1-4; 8 bases are shared with TRBD1. V shed 5 bases, J shed 3 bases, and the junction held 5 bases outside the gene matches. Germline V gene lookup returns CDR1 SEHNR and CDR2 FQNEAQ (reference sequence). This CDR3 has 15 amino acids.